This TCR beta chain appears in the sequencing data of a study of blood T cell repertoires in COVID-19. Study overall: T cells, B-cell-depleted T cells, or PBMCs supplied cDNA or gDNA.

The CDR3 length is 15 residues. J gave up 4 bases and V 3 bases, and 5 bases lay outside the gene matches. The V gene's germline CDR1 is KGHDR and CDR2 SFDVKD. Repertoires were generated with immunoSEQ multiplex PCR, while TCRdb's copy carries only in-frame clones and drops some. The data hold 250,000 to 300,000 clones, with over 75% observed a single time. The sequence was collected from a woman in her thirties who had recovered from COVID-19. The chain is built from TRBV24-1 and TRBJ1-1; TRBD1 aligns across 9 bases. What was sequenced was PBMCs or T cells enriched from blood (not recorded which). In nucleotides, the CDR3 is TGTGCCACCAGTGATACCGGGACAGGGAGCACTGAAGCTTTCTTT. Translation: CATSDTGTGSTEAFF.